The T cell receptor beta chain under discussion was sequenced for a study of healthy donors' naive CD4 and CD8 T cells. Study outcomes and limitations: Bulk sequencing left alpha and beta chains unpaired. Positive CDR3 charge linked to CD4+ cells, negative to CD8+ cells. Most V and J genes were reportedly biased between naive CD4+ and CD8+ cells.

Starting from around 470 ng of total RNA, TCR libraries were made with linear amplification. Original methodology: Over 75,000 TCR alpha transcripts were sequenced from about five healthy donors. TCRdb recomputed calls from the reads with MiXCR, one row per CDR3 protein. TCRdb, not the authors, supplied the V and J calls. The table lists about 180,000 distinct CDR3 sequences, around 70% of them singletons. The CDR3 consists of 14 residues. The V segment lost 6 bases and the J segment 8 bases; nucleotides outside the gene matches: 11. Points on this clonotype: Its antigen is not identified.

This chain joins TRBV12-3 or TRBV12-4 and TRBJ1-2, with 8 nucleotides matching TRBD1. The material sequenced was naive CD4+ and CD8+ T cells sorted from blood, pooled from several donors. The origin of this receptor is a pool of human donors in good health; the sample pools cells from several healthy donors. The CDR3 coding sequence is TGTGCCAGCAGCCACGGACAGGGATGGGAAGGCTACACCTTC. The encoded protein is CASSHGQGWEGYTF.